This note documents a single TCR beta chain sequence. Antigen specificity is unknown. These data originate in a study of shared clonotypes between healthy human individuals. Study results and limitations: As a rule, naive subsets had a larger estimated richness than memory subsets. Donor scarcity curtailed the genetic and exposure-history diversity represented herein.

Produced via immunoSEQ multiplex PCR; TCRdb's table is partial and in-frame only. There are about 2.4 million clones in the sample; more than 85% occur only once, and around 0.37% lies in the top ten. The sequencing sample was made of naive CD4+ T cells from PBMCs. Subset reported: CD45RA+ positively selected. This clonotype was obtained from a man younger than 30 in good health. Some clones in this sample may be carry-over from other donors' samples.

CDR3 residues: CASSLEGAGAIAKNIQYF. Written as DNA, the CDR3 is TGTGCCAGCAGCTTAGAGGGGGCTGGGGCCATAGCCAAAAACATTCAGTACTTC. The chain joins TRBV7-3 to TRBJ2-4; TRBD1 agrees at 7 bases. The CDR3 totals 18 residues. CDR1 SGHTA and CDR2 FQGTGA come from the germline V gene. V dropped 2 bases and J dropped 0; count of bases not matched to a gene: 10.